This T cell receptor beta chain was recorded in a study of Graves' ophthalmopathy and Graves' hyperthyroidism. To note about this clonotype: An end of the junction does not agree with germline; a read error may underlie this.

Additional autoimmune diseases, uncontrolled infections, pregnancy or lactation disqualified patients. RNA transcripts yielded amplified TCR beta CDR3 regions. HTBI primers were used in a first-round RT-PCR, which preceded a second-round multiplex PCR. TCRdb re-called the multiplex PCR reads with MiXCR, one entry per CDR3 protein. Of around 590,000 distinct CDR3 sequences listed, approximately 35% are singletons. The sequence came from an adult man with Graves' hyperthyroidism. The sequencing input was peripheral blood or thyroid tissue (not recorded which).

CDR3 in amino acids: CASSLFSLPGQGASRTEAFF. CDR3 nucleotide sequence: TGTGCCAGCAGTTTATTTAGTTTGCCTGGACAGGGGGCAAGTCGCACTGAAGCTTTCTTT. The genes are TRBV10-3 and TRBJ1-1; 11 bases map to TRBD1. Looked up from germline, CDR1 is ENHRY and CDR2 is SYGVKD. CDR3 length: 20 residues.